This entry is about one TCR beta chain. Its target is not known. The data derive from a study of OX40 agonist ivuxolimab in advanced cancers. The wider study: Patients were given ivuxolimab, an antibody that agonizes OX40 (CD134).

Study-wide points: Average numbers of expanded clones were greater in CD8+ T cells than in CD4+.

Assay: immunoSEQ multiplex PCR; the TCRdb copy retains only in-frame clones and omits some. The sample gives tens of thousands of clones, roughly 90% of which show up once; 23% is in the top ten. This TCR was sampled from an adult with an advanced solid tumor such as melanoma, head and neck, liver or kidney cancer. The input for sequencing was CD4+ or CD8+ T cells sorted from blood, taken in a trial of the OX40 agonist ivuxolimab.

The CDR3 is CASSWERANWGNQPQHF. The DNA for the CDR3 is TGTGCCAGCAGTTGGGAGCGGGCAAACTGGGGCAATCAGCCCCAGCATTTT. The gene calls are TRBV28 and TRBJ1-5; D unclear. This CDR3 contains 17 residues. Deletions cut 4 bases from V and 2 bases from J, with 18 bases between. The germline V gene encodes CDR1 MDHEN and CDR2 SYDVKM.